The next 15 T cell receptor beta chains were all read from a single sample in a study of T cell changes during pregnancy in multiple sclerosis. Data came from immunoSEQ multiplex PCR; TCRdb stores just in-frame clones and leaves some out. The table records tens of thousands of clones, around 90% of them present only once. This material consisted of CD4+ T cells from peripheral blood mononuclear cells, taken in the third trimester of pregnancy. These receptors were obtained from a female donor with multiple sclerosis, enrolled in a pregnancy study.

V is TRBV6-1 and J is TRBJ2-7; TRBD2 might be the D (6 bases). CDR3 size: 11 residues. Per germline, CDR1 MNHNS and CDR2 SASEGT. In DNA, the CDR3 is TGTGCGGGAGGAGTTCTTATCGAGCAGTACTTC. Translated: CAGGVLIEQYF.

The gene calls are TRBV2 and TRBJ1-2; TRBD1 aligns across 9 bases. This CDR3 contains 13 residues. Losses at the gene ends were 6 bases for V and 5 bases for J; bases not matched to a gene: 4. The V gene's germline CDR1 is SNHLY and CDR2 FYNNEI. In nucleotides, the CDR3 is TGTGCCAGCAGGGACGGACAGGGGTATGGCTACACCTTC. Translation: CASRDGQGYGYTF.

V and J are TRBV9 and TRBJ2-5; weak D call: TRBD2 (5 bases). This CDR3 has 14 residues. The V gene lost 4 bases and the J gene lost 1 base, with 11 bases spanning the gap. Germline assignment: CDR1 SGDLS and CDR2 YYNGEE. The CDR3 DNA reads as TGTGCCAGCAGCTTGAGCGGTACCCAAGAGACCCAGTACTTC. It translates to CASSLSGTQETQYF.

The chain couples TRBV5-6 to TRBJ1-1; maybe TRBD1 (5 bases). CDR1 is SGHDT and CDR2 is YYEEEE in the germline V gene. Trimming removed 7 bases at V and 1 base at J, with 17 bases between. The CDR3 extends over 15 amino acids. The CDR3 nucleotides are TGTGCCAGCGCCCGGCGGGGCAGTCAGAACACTGAAGCTTTCTTT. Translated, it gives CASARRGSQNTEAFF.

Concerning this clone: Other nucleotide sequences from this sample produce the same CDR3. The chain couples TRBV9 to TRBJ1-5; 7 nucleotides match TRBD1. J was trimmed by 4 bases and V by 0 bases; bases with no gene match: 4. The CDR3 runs 15 residues. From germline, CDR1 is SGDLS and CDR2 YYNGEE. The CDR3 DNA is TGTGCCAGCAGCGTAGGGCAGGGGGGTAATCAGCCCCAGCATTTT. It specifies CASSVGQGGNQPQHF.

The rearrangement joins TRBV29-1 to TRBJ1-2; D possibly corresponds to TRBD1 (5 bases). This CDR3 region has 10 residues. Germline CDR1 reads SQVTM; CDR2 reads ANQGSEA. The V gene lost 2 bases and the J gene lost 12 bases, with 10 bases spanning the gap. The CDR3 DNA follows: TGCAGCGTTGAACAGGGACTAAACACCTTC. As protein: CSVEQGLNTF. Full variable domain (outside the CDR3, taken from reference TRBV29-1 and TRBJ1-2): SAVISQKPSRDICQRGTSLTIQCQVDSQVTMMFWYRQQPGQSLTLIATANQGSEATYESGFVIDKFPISRPNLTFSTLTVSNMSPEDSSIYLCSVEQGLNTFGSGTRLTVV.

The chain couples TRBV7-9 to TRBJ1-2, with 7 bases that match TRBD1. The CDR3 is made up of 14 amino acids. The V and J ends lost 1 base and 5 bases, in that order; junction bases with no gene match: 4. Germline-derived CDR1 and CDR2 are SEHNR and FQNEAQ (reference sequence). The CDR3 region has the DNA TGTGCCAGCAGCTTAGGCGGGACAGATTATGGCTACACCTTC. This gives the protein CASSLGGTDYGYTF.

The chain links TRBV7-9 to TRBJ1-5; no definite D call. V was cut by 1 base and J by 4 bases, with 5 bases left in between. Germline lookup yields CDR1 SEHNR and CDR2 FQNEAQ (reference sequence). The CDR3 covers 13 residues. The CDR3 region is CASSLDGNQPQHF. CDR3 coding DNA: TGTGCCAGCAGCTTAGACGGGAATCAGCCCCAGCATTTT. Full variable domain (outside the CDR3, taken from reference TRBV7-9 and TRBJ1-5): DTGVSQNPRHKITKRGQNVTFRCDPISEHNRLYWYRQTLGQGPEFLTYFQNEAQLEKSRLLSDRFSAERPKGSFSTLEIQRTEQGDSAMYLCASSLDGNQPQHFGDGTRLSIL.

The chain couples TRBV19 to TRBJ1-1, with D perhaps matching TRBD1 (6 bases). The V and J ends lost 6 bases and 5 bases respectively, with 16 bases between them. Germline V gene sequence: CDR1 LNHDA, CDR2 SQIVND (reference sequence). The CDR3 has 14 amino acids. In DNA, the CDR3 is TGTGCCAGTAGCTATCAGGGGCGCGGGACTGAAGCTTTCTTT. Its translation: CASSYQGRGTEAFF.

The V call is TRBV9, the J call TRBJ1-2; 9 bases map to TRBD1. Looked up from germline, CDR1 is SGDLS and CDR2 is YYNGEE. V shed 4 bases, J shed 8 bases, and the junction held 9 bases outside the gene matches. The CDR3 has 14 amino acids. The CDR3 DNA reads TGTGCCAGCAGCCGCCGGGACAGGGAAGGGGGCTACACCTTC. As protein: CASSRRDREGGYTF. The whole variable domain, remainder taken from reference TRBV9 and TRBJ1-2, is DSGVTQTPKHLITATGQRVTLRCSPRSGDLSVYWYQQSLDQGLQFLIQYYNGEERAKGNILERFSAQQFPDLHSELNLSSLELGDSALYFCASSRRDREGGYTFGSGTRLTVV.

The chain carries TRBV30 and TRBJ2-1, with D possibly being TRBD2 (6 bases). This CDR3 spans 14 amino acids. The V gene's germline CDR1 is GTSNPN and CDR2 SVGIG (reference sequence). V was cut by 4 bases and J by 10 bases, with 20 bases left in between. CDR3 loop: CAWMVWGVGGEQFF. Here the CDR3 DNA reads TGTGCCTGGATGGTTTGGGGGGTTGGAGGGGAGCAGTTCTTC.

The V gene is TRBV7-8, the J gene TRBJ1-5; 7 bases align to TRBD1. This CDR3 spans 18 amino acids. From germline, CDR1 is SGHVS and CDR2 FQNEAQ. V shed 1 base, J shed 4 bases, and the junction held 13 bases outside the gene matches. CDR3 sequence reads: CASSLGPTTGDPNQPQHF. CDR3 sequence (DNA): TGTGCCAGCAGCTTAGGTCCCACTACAGGGGACCCTAATCAGCCCCAGCATTTT.

The chain recombines TRBV5-1 with TRBJ1-1, with 7 bases matching TRBD1. Unmatched junction bases numbered 6, after V lost 4 bases and J lost 0 bases. CDR1 and CDR2 from the germline V gene are SGHRS and YFSETQ. CDR3 size: 15 residues. The CDR3 loop is CASSPTGRMNTEAFF. The CDR3 nucleotides read TGCGCCAGCAGCCCGACAGGGAGAATGAACACTGAAGCTTTCTTT.

The chain couples TRBV15 to TRBJ2-2, with no clear D. The V gene lost 0 bases and the J gene lost 7 bases, with 6 bases spanning the gap. From germline, CDR1 is LNHNV and CDR2 YYDKDF (reference sequence). This CDR3 has 13 amino acids. CDR3 residues: CATSRDPVGELFF. The CDR3 coding sequence is TGTGCCACCAGCAGAGATCCCGTCGGGGAGCTGTTTTTT.

This chain uses TRBV2 with TRBJ1-1; maybe TRBD1 (6 bases). V was clipped by 7 bases and J by 0 bases, with 12 bases between them. There are 14 residues in the CDR3. Germline-derived CDR1 and CDR2 are SNHLY and FYNNEI. CDR3 nucleotides: TGTGCCAGCATGATGGACAGCATGAACACTGAAGCTTTCTTT. This translates into CASMMDSMNTEAFF.